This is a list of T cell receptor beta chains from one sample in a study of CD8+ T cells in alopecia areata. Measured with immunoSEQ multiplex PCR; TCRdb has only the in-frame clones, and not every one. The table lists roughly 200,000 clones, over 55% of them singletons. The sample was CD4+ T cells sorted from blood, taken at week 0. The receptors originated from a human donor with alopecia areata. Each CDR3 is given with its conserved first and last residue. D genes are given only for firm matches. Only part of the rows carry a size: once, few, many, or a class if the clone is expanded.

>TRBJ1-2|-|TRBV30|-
TGTGCCTGGAGCCCAGGATCCGTCTATGGCTACACCTTC
CAWSPGSVYGYTF
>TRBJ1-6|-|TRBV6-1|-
TGTGCCAGTTGGGGGGGACCTTATAATTCACCCCTCCACTTT
CASWGGPYNSPLHF
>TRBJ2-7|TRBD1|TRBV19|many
TGTGCCAGTAGTATCCCGGGACAGGGCTCCTACGAGCAGTACTTC
CASSIPGQGSYEQYF
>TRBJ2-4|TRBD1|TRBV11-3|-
TGTGCCAGCAGCTCAGGGACAGGTTCCATTCAGTACTTC
CASSSGTGSIQYF
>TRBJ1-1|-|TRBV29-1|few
TGCAGCGGCGGGACTGGACCTGAAGCTTTCTTT
CSGGTGPEAFF
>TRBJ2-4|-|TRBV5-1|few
TGCGCCAGCAGCTTGGACAGCCAAAACATTCAGTACTTC
CASSLDSQNIQYF
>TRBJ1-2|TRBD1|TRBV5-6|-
TGTGCCAGCAGCTCGTACCGGGACAGTGCGGGCGGTGTTCATGGCTACACCTTC
CASSSYRDSAGGVHGYTF
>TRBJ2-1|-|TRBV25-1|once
TGTGCCAGCAGTGAATGGGGAAGGGATGAGCAGTTCTTC
CASSEWGRDEQFF
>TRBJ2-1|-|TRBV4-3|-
TGCGCCAGCAGCCAAGATGTCGCAGGGGGAGGGCATGAGCAGTTCTTC
CASSQDVAGGGHEQFF
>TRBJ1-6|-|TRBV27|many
TGTGCCAGCAGTTTCGAACCGGGACGGGAAAATTCACCCCTCCACTTT
CASSFEPGRENSPLHF